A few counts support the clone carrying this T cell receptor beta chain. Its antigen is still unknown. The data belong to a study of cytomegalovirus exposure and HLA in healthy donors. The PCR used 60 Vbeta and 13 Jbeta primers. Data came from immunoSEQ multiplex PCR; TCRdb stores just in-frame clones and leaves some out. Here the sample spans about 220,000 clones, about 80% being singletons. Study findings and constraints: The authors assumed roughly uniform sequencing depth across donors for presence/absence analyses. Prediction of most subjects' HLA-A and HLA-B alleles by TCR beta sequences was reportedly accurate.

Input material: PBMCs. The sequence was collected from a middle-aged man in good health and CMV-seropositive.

The CDR3 reads CASSPFARVQGNTEAFF. CDR3 DNA: TGTGCCAGCTCACCATTTGCCCGGGTCCAGGGGAACACTGAAGCTTTCTTT. The chain uses TRBV18 and TRBJ1-1; D is perhaps TRBD1 (5 bases). Looked up from germline, CDR1 is KGHSH and CDR2 is LQKENI. V was cut by 2 bases and J by 1 base, with 17 bases left in between. The CDR3 loop spans 17 amino acids. The full variable domain, completed using reference TRBV18 and TRBJ1-1, is NAGVMQNPRHLVRRRGQEARLRCSPMKGHSHVYWYRQLPEEGLKFMVYLQKENIIDESGMPKERFSAEFPKEGPSILRIQQVVRGDSAAYFCASSPFARVQGNTEAFFGQGTRLTVV.